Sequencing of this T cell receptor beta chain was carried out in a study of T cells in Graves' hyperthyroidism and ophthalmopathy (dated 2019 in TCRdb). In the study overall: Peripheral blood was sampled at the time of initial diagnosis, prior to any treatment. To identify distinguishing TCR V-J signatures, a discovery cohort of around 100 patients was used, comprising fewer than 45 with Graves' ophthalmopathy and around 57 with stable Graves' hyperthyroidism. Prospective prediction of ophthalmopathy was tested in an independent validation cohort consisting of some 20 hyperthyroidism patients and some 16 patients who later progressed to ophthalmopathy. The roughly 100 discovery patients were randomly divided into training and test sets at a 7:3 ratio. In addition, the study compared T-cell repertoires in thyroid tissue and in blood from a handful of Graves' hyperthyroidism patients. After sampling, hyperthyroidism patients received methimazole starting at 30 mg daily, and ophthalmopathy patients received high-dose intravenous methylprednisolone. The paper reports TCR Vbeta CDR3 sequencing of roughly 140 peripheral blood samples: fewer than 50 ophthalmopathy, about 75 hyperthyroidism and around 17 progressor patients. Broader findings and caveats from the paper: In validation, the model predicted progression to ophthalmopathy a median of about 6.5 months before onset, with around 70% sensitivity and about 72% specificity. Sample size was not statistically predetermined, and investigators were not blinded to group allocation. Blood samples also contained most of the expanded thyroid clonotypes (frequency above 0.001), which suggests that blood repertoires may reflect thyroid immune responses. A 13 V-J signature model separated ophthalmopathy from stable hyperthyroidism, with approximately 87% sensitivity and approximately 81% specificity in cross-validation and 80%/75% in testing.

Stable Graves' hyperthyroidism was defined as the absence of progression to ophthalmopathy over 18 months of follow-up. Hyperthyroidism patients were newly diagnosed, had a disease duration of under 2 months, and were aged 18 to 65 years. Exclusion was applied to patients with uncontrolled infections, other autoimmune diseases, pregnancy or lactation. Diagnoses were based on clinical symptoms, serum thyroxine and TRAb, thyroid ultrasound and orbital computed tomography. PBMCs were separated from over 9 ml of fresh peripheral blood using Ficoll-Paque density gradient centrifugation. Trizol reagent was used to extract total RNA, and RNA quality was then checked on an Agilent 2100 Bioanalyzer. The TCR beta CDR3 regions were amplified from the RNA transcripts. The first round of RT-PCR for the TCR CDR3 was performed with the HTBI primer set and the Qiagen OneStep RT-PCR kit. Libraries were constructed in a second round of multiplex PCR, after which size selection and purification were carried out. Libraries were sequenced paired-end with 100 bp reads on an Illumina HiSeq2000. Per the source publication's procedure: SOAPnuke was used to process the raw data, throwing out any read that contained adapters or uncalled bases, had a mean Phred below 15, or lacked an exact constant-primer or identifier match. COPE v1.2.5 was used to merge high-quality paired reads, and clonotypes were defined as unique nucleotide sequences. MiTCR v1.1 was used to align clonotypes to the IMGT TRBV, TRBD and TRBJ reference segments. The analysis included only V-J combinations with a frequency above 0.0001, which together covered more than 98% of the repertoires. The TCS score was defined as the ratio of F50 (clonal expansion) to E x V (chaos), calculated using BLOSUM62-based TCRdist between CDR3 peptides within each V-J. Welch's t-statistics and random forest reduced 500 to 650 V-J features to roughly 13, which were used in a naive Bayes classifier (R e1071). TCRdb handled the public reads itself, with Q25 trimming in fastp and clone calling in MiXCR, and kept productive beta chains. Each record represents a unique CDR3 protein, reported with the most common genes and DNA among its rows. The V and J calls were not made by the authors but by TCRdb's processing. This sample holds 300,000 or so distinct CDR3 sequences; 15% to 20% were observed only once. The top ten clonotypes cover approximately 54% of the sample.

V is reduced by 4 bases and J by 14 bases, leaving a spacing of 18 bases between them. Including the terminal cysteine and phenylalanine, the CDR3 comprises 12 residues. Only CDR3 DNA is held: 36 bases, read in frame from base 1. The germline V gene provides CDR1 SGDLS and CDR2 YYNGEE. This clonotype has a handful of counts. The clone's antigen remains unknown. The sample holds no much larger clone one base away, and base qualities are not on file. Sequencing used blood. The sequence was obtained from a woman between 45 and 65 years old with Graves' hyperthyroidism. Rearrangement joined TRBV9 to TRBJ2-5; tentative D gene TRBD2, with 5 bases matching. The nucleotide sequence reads TGTGCCAGCAGCCGTAGCGAAGGGCCGATTTACTTC. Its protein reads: CASSRSEGPIYF.